This T cell receptor beta chain was retrieved from a study of monozygotic twins with cystic fibrosis. Study observations and caveats: No link emerged between shared CDR3 counts and age, concordance or severity. Monozygotic CF twin pairs shared significantly more nucleotide-identical clonotypes than unrelated CF individuals did.

The germline V and J ends were trimmed by 4 bases and 7 bases, with 16 bases remaining between them. CDR1 is SGHTA and CDR2 is FQGNSA in the germline V gene. The CDR3 is 14 amino acids. Sequenced by immunoSEQ multiplex PCR; TCRdb stores in-frame clones only, minus some. This repertoire shows some 9,600 clones, around 90% found once; its top ten account for about 5%. In the case of this clone: The antigen is undetermined.

The chain joins TRBV7-2 to TRBJ2-5; D unclear. The material sequenced was blood. The TCR sequence derives from a boy under 10 years old with cystic fibrosis. The CDR3 is CASSSDSTLWTQYF. The DNA of the CDR3 is TGTGCCAGCAGCTCCGACTCAACCCTCTGGACCCAGTACTTC.